The 10 T cell receptor beta chains below were found in one sample sequenced in a study of T cells in localized non-small cell lung cancer. Here immunoSEQ multiplex PCR was the method, and the copy in TCRdb shows in-frame clones only, minus some. The table lists about 74,000 clones, 65% to 85% of them singletons. The sample was peripheral blood, taken before any cancer treatment. These TCRs come from a female donor aged 60 or older with stage I lung adenocarcinoma.

In DNA form, the CDR3 reads TGTGCCAGCAGCCAAGAAGGACGGACCTATGGCTACACCTTC. Its protein product is CASSQEGRTYGYTF. The V gene is TRBV5-4, the J gene TRBJ1-2; no reliable D call. V was pared by 4 bases and J by 4 bases, with 14 bases between. This CDR3 spans 14 amino acids. Germline lookup yields CDR1 SGHNT and CDR2 YYREEE (reference sequence).

The chain uses TRBV7-2 and TRBJ1-1, with D unclear. Germline CDR1 SGHTA, CDR2 FQGNSA. Trimming removed 4 bases from V and 10 bases from J, with 22 bases in between. This CDR3 has 15 residues. The CDR3 coding sequence is TGTGCCAGCAGCTCACGACGCAAGGAGACTGATGCAGCTTTCTTT. Translating it yields CASSSRRKETDAAFF.

J is TRBJ1-1 and V is TRBV5-1; 7 bases are shared with TRBD1. There are 15 residues in the CDR3. Looked up from germline, CDR1 is SGHRS and CDR2 is YFSETQ. Germline trimming cut 2 bases from V and 0 bases from J; bases unmatched to any gene: 4. The CDR3: CASSFGGQMNTEAFF. CDR3 in DNA: TGCGCCAGCAGCTTCGGGGGACAGATGAACACTGAAGCTTTCTTT.

The chain carries TRBV7-2 and TRBJ2-1; D perhaps matches TRBD2 (8 bases). The CDR3 sequence is 17 residues long. The germline V and J ends were trimmed by 6 bases and 0 bases, with 18 bases remaining between them. Germline V gene data show CDR1 as SGHTA and CDR2 as FQGNSA. The CDR3: CASRRGGGRLSYNEQFF. CDR3 DNA sequence: TGTGCCAGCAGGCGAGGGGGCGGGAGGCTCTCCTACAATGAGCAGTTCTTC.

This clone appeared once. J is TRBJ2-3 and V is TRBV9; D is possibly TRBD2 (5 bases). The CDR3 totals 14 residues. Germline V gene data show CDR1 as SGDLS and CDR2 as YYNGEE. The germline V and J ends were trimmed by 3 bases and 8 bases, with 16 bases remaining between them. The CDR3 reads CASSGRGEAGTQYF. The CDR3 bases are TGTGCCAGCAGCGGACGGGGTGAGGCCGGTACGCAGTATTTT.

The gene calls are TRBV28 and TRBJ2-1, with D tentatively TRBD2 (5 bases). The CDR3 has 15 amino acids. Trimming removed 6 bases at V and 4 bases at J, with 16 bases between. Germline CDR1 and CDR2: MDHEN and SYDVKM. This CDR3 reads CASRPPGAAYNEQFF. DNA of the CDR3: TGTGCCAGCAGGCCTCCCGGAGCGGCTTACAATGAGCAGTTCTTC.

J is TRBJ2-7 and V is TRBV27, with D unclear. V lost 0 bases, J lost 3 bases, and 9 bases lay in between. This CDR3 region has 14 residues. Looked up from germline, CDR1 is MNHEY and CDR2 is SMNVEV (reference sequence). The CDR3 sequence: CASSLSSSRYEQYF. The CDR3, as DNA: TGTGCCAGCAGTTTATCCTCGAGCCGCTACGAGCAGTACTTC.

This clone was found once. The chain employs TRBV4-1 and TRBJ1-3; 8 bases map to TRBD1. The CDR3 has 14 amino acids. Trimming at V came to 11 bases and at J to 4 bases, leaving 10 bases not matched to a gene. Germline CDR1 reads MGHRA; CDR2 reads YSYEKL. CDR3 DNA sequence: TGCGCCTCTCGAGGACAGGGAATCGGAAACACCATATATTTT. Its translation: CASRGQGIGNTIYF.

The chain joins TRBV11-2 to TRBJ2-2, with TRBD2 as a possible D gene (6 bases). Trimming removed 5 bases at V and 4 bases at J, with 14 bases between. The CDR3 has 15 amino acids. The germline V gene has CDR1 SGHAT and CDR2 FQNNGV. The CDR3 loop reads CASSPQLASTGELFF. CDR3 coding DNA: TGTGCCAGCAGCCCTCAACTAGCCAGCACCGGGGAGCTGTTTTTT.

This chain connects TRBV5-4 to TRBJ2-2, with D hard to call. Between the trimmed V and J ends, which lost 0 bases and 1 base, there was a span of 4 bases. This CDR3 is 14 amino acids long. Germline V CDR1 and CDR2: SGHNT, YYREEE (reference sequence). The CDR3 nucleotides are TGTGCCAGCAGCTTGGTGCAGAACACCGGGGAGCTGTTTTTT. Translating it yields CASSLVQNTGELFF.